These 25 T cell receptor beta chains were all obtained from the same sample, sequenced in a study of T-cell reconstitution after alpha-beta-depleted transplantation in children. Preparation of the TCRbeta library involved a method that used unique molecular identifiers. TCRdb called the PCR reads again in MiXCR, with one record for every CDR3 protein. In the table there are fewer than 550,000 distinct CDR3 sequences, around 16% of which are singletons. This specimen consisted of PBMCs, mostly from graft donor cells, obtained 360 days after TCRalphabeta/CD19-depleted stem cell transplant. The receptor source for this set is a boy younger than two who had a stem cell transplant for Wiskott-Aldrich syndrome, so the T cells may come from the graft donor.

There are a few counts of this clonotype. V gene TRBV2 combines with J gene TRBJ1-5; 8 bases align to TRBD1. The CDR3 has 15 residues. Trimming removed 6 bases from V and 2 bases from J; junction bases left unmatched: 6. CDR1 and CDR2 from the germline V gene are SNHLY and FYNNEI. The CDR3 loop is CASRRDRGGNQPQHF. CDR3 nucleotide sequence: TGTGCCAGCAGGAGAGACAGGGGCGGCAATCAGCCCCAGCATTTT.

This clonotype has only a few counts. The rearrangement uses TRBV7-2 and TRBJ2-5, with 10 bases that match TRBD2. The CDR3 sequence is 17 residues long. The germline CDR1 and CDR2 sequences are SGHTA and FQGNSA. J was trimmed by 2 bases and V by 5 bases; bases with no gene match: 11. The CDR3 sequence is CASSPHNSAGGQETQYF. DNA for the CDR3: TGTGCCAGCAGCCCTCATAACTCAGCGGGAGGGCAAGAGACCCAGTACTTC.

In its sample, this clonotype was seen a few times. This chain joins TRBV12-3 or TRBV12-4 and TRBJ2-1; no clear D gene. V lost 2 bases to trimming and J lost 3 bases, with 5 bases between them. The CDR3 covers 13 residues. The CDR3 DNA follows: TGTGCCAGCAGTTTATTTGGCTACAATGAGCAGTTCTTC. This sequence encodes CASSLFGYNEQFF.

In DNA form, the CDR3 reads TGTGCCATCAGTGCGCTCAGGGGCTCTAACTATGGCTACACCTTC. Translation gives CAISALRGSNYGYTF. The gene calls are TRBV10-3 and TRBJ1-2, with TRBD1 as a possible D gene (6 bases). The CDR3 runs 15 residues. V was trimmed by 4 bases and J by 0 bases, leaving 12 bases between them. In germline, CDR1 is ENHRY, CDR2 SYGVKD.

This clonotype was observed a few times. The chain couples TRBV15 to TRBJ2-1, with TRBD2 as a possible D gene (5 bases). The CDR3 contains 18 residues. Germline V lookup: CDR1 LNHNV, CDR2 YYDKDF (reference sequence). V lost 0 bases to trimming and J lost 4 bases, with 19 bases between them. The DNA for the CDR3 is TGTGCCACCAGCAGAGATCTGGTCACTAGACCAATATACAATGAGCAGTTCTTC. It translates to CATSRDLVTRPIYNEQFF. The full variable domain, its missing parts supplied by reference TRBV15 and TRBJ2-1, is DAMVIQNPRYQVTQFGKPVTLSCSQTLNHNVMYWYQQKSSQAPKLLFHYYDKDFNNEADTPDNFQSRRPNTSFCFLDIRSPGLGDTAMYLCATSRDLVTRPIYNEQFFGPGTRLTVL.

A few counts support this clonotype. The rearrangement joins TRBV12-3 or TRBV12-4 to TRBJ2-2; D unclear. V lost 6 bases to trimming and J lost 2 bases, with 10 bases between them. This CDR3 is 14 amino acids long. The CDR3 nucleotides read TGTGCCAGCAGCCCGCCCGGTAACACCGGGGAGCTGTTTTTT. Encoded protein: CASSPPGNTGELFF.

This clonotype was seen only a few times. V and J are TRBV20-1 and TRBJ2-5, with TRBD2 matching over 12 bases. Germline V gene sequence: CDR1 DFQATT, CDR2 SNEGSKA (reference sequence). The CDR3 loop spans 19 amino acids. Unmatched junction bases numbered 18, after V lost 3 bases and J lost 4 bases. The CDR3 loop is CSASAGTRLAGVFGETQYF. For the CDR3, the DNA is TGCAGTGCTAGTGCCGGGACAAGACTAGCGGGAGTGTTCGGAGAGACCCAGTACTTC.

This rearrangement joins TRBV5-5 to TRBJ1-6; the D is unclear. V lost 7 bases, J lost 12 bases, and 14 bases lay in between. The CDR3 consists of 12 residues. Germline V gene sequence: CDR1 SGHKS, CDR2 YYEKEE (reference sequence). CDR3 DNA sequence: TGTGCCAGCCGTTCAGGCCCTTTACCCCTCCACTTT. Encoded protein: CASRSGPLPLHF.

V gene TRBV20-1 combines with J gene TRBJ2-5, with D maybe TRBD1 (5 bases). The CDR3 covers 13 residues. The germline V gene encodes CDR1 DFQATT and CDR2 SNEGSKA (reference sequence). V gave up 5 bases and J gave up 2 bases, with 12 bases separating them. The CDR3 sequence: CSAPSRGQETQYF. For the CDR3, the DNA is TGCAGTGCTCCCTCTAGGGGACAAGAGACCCAGTACTTC.

V gene TRBV29-1 combines with J gene TRBJ1-2; TRBD1 aligns across 9 bases. CDR3 length equals 13 residues. The trim removed 7 bases at V and 4 bases at J, leaving 7 bases unmatched. CDR1 is SQVTM, CDR2 ANQGSEA, per germline. The CDR3 sequence: CSAKGQGFYGYTF. The CDR3 DNA follows: TGCAGCGCCAAGGGACAGGGCTTCTATGGCTACACCTTC.

The chain carries TRBV27 and TRBJ2-7; 14 bases line up with TRBD2. Germline V gene data show CDR1 as MNHEY and CDR2 as SMNVEV (reference sequence). This CDR3 is 17 amino acids long. Losses at the gene ends were 8 bases for V and 2 bases for J; bases not matched to a gene: 11. The CDR3 here is CASLGLAGENGPYEQYF. CDR3 nucleotide sequence: TGTGCCAGCCTGGGACTAGCGGGAGAGAATGGACCCTACGAGCAGTACTTC.

This clonotype occurred many times. V and J are TRBV29-1 and TRBJ2-3; 12 bases align to TRBD2. Germline CDR1 SQVTM, CDR2 ANQGSEA. The CDR3 loop spans 14 amino acids. V was pared by 7 bases and J by 6 bases, with 8 bases of the junction left unmatched. The CDR3 DNA is TGCAGCGCTGAGACTAGCGGGGGAGGTGATACGCAGTATTTT. Translating gives CSAETSGGGDTQYF.

V usage is TRBV5-1 and J usage is TRBJ2-2, with D perhaps TRBD1 or TRBD2 (6 bases each). V was shortened by 0 bases and J by 6 bases, with 9 bases between the two germline ends. This CDR3 is 14 amino acids long. Germline V gene lookup returns CDR1 SGHRS and CDR2 YFSETQ. The CDR3 region has the DNA TGCGCCAGCAGCTTGGATGGGGGGCCCGGGGAGCTGTTTTTT. It codes for CASSLDGGPGELFF.

In its sample, this clonotype was seen a few times. The chain has TRBV5-1 and TRBJ2-3, with D hard to call. The CDR3 runs 13 residues. Trimming cost V 3 bases and J 6 bases, with 11 bases left between them. In germline, CDR1 is SGHRS, CDR2 YFSETQ. The CDR3 protein is CASSSLPADTQYF. CDR3 bases: TGCGCCAGCAGCTCCCTACCGGCCGATACGCAGTATTTT. Based on the CDR3 plus reference TRBV5-1 and TRBJ2-3, the full variable domain is KAGVTQTPRYLIKTRGQQVTLSCSPISGHRSVSWYQQTPGQGLQFLFEYFSETQRNKGNFPGRFSGRQFSNSRSEMNVSTLELGDSALYLCASSSLPADTQYFGPGTRLTVL.

This chain connects TRBV20-1 to TRBJ2-1; D gene ambiguous. Deletions cut 0 bases from V and 0 bases from J, with 9 bases between. Germline loops: CDR1 DFQATT, CDR2 SNEGSKA (reference sequence). This CDR3 has 15 residues. CDR3 sequence reads: CSARDLRSSYNEQFF. The CDR3 DNA reads as TGCAGTGCTAGAGATTTGCGGAGCTCCTACAATGAGCAGTTCTTC.

This clonotype was picked up a small number of times. The gene calls are TRBV5-1 and TRBJ1-1, with 7 nucleotides matching TRBD1. Per the germline V gene, CDR1 is SGHRS and CDR2 is YFSETQ. V shed 0 bases and J 2 bases; nucleotides not matched to a gene: 4. This CDR3 has 15 residues. The chain's CDR3 is CASSLGDRGNTEAFF. As DNA, the CDR3 is TGCGCCAGCAGCTTGGGGGACAGAGGAAACACTGAAGCTTTCTTT.

This sequence joins TRBV10-3 and TRBJ2-5, with 9 nucleotides matching TRBD1. Per the germline V gene, CDR1 is ENHRY and CDR2 is SYGVKD. This CDR3 comprises 14 residues. The trim removed 5 bases at V and 2 bases at J, leaving 3 bases unmatched. CDR3 bases: TGTGCCATCAGTACAGGGGGCCCACAAGAGACCCAGTACTTC. Translating it yields CAISTGGPQETQYF.

This clonotype appeared a few times. The chain has TRBV7-9 and TRBJ2-1, with a possible D match to TRBD2 (7 bases). The CDR3 loop spans 16 amino acids. Trimming took off 2 bases at V and 3 bases at J, with 14 bases between the two ends. Germline CDR1 is SEHNR and CDR2 is FQNEAQ (reference sequence). The CDR3 loop reads CASSLRRGAIYNEQFF. For the CDR3, the DNA is TGTGCCAGCAGCTTACGCCGGGGGGCTATCTACAATGAGCAGTTCTTC.

There are a few counts of this clonotype. The chain joins TRBV5-4 to TRBJ2-7; D might be TRBD1 or TRBD2, each matching 5 bases. CDR1 SGHNT and CDR2 YYREEE come from the germline V gene (reference sequence). The CDR3 loop spans 13 amino acids. Trimming took 7 bases from V and 6 from J, leaving 17 bases between them. CDR3 loop: CASSERAGSEQYF. The DNA of the CDR3 is TGTGCCAGCTCCGAGAGGGCAGGGAGCGAGCAGTACTTC.

The CDR3 DNA reads as TGTGCCAGCAGCTTAGTGGCAGGGGCGATCGGGGAGCTGTTTTTT. This sequence encodes CASSLVAGAIGELFF. The chain links TRBV7-6 to TRBJ2-2; maybe TRBD1 (6 bases). Germline V CDR1 and CDR2: SGHVS, FNYEAQ. The CDR3 spans 15 residues. V was pared by 1 base and J by 7 bases, with 13 bases between.

This clonotype was seen only a few times. The chain employs TRBV4-1 and TRBJ2-5; D perhaps matches TRBD1 (6 bases). Between the trimmed V and J ends, which lost 2 bases and 7 bases, there was a span of 20 bases. The CDR3 is 16 residues long. Germline V gives CDR1 MGHRA, CDR2 YSYEKL. CDR3 region: CASSQLYGTPFGTQYF. CDR3 nucleotides: TGCGCCAGCAGCCAACTTTACGGGACACCCTTCGGGACCCAGTACTTC.

This clonotype has just one count. The V and J genes are TRBV18 and TRBJ2-7; D perhaps matches TRBD1 (5 bases). From germline, CDR1 is KGHSH and CDR2 LQKENI. With 1 base removed from V and 2 bases from J, the gap between germline ends came to 9 bases. The CDR3 is 14 amino acids. CDR3 region: CASSPHRLAYEQYF. As DNA, the CDR3 is TGTGCCAGCTCACCACACAGGTTGGCCTACGAGCAGTACTTC.

This clonotype was observed many times. The CDR3 DNA reads TGCAGCGTTCTCAGGGTTCTGAACACTGAAGCTTTCTTT. Amino acids: CSVLRVLNTEAFF. This chain uses TRBV29-1 with TRBJ1-1; TRBD1 might be the D (5 bases). Germline V gives CDR1 SQVTM, CDR2 ANQGSEA. CDR3 length: 13 residues. Trimming removed 5 bases at V and 0 bases at J, with 10 bases between.

This clonotype has only a few counts. This chain links TRBV20-1 with TRBJ2-1; D is unclear. The germline CDR1 and CDR2 sequences are DFQATT and SNEGSKA (reference sequence). V was trimmed by 0 bases and J by 2 bases, leaving 8 bases between them. The CDR3 consists of 14 residues. The CDR3 nucleotides are TGCAGTGCTAGAGATATAGGGCCCTACAATGAGCAGTTCTTC. This gives the protein CSARDIGPYNEQFF.

This clonotype was found a few times. The J gene is TRBJ2-7, the V gene TRBV10-3, with unresolved D. The CDR3 runs to 13 residues. Trimming shortened V by 10 bases and J by 3 bases, and 16 bases separated the two germline ends. Germline assignment: CDR1 ENHRY and CDR2 SYGVKD. The DNA of the CDR3 is TGTGCCACCGCTGGCCTGCCGGACTACGAGCAGTACTTC. Translated: CATAGLPDYEQYF.